This TCR beta chain was identified in a study of shared clonotypes between healthy human individuals. For the study at large: Per donor, three plates held CD4 naive cells, three held CD4 memory, two held CD8 naive and one held CD8 memory.

Profiling relied on immunoSEQ multiplex PCR, and the TCRdb table lists in-frame clones only, not all of them. This table has 950,000 to 1,200,000 clones, about 80% appearing once. Germline assignment: CDR1 SQVTM and CDR2 ANQGSEA. V was shortened by 4 bases and J by 5 bases, with 15 bases between the two germline ends. The CDR3 totals 13 residues. This TCR came from a man younger than 35 in good health. Some clones in this sample may be carry-over from other donors' samples. The specimen was memory CD4+ T cells from PBMCs. Subset of the sample: CD45RA-negative fraction. The chain couples TRBV29-1 to TRBJ2-7; D perhaps matches TRBD2 (6 bases). The CDR3 DNA reads TGCAGCGTTGTTCTGGGGCCGGGGGACGAGCAGTACTTC. Encoded protein: CSVVLGPGDEQYF.